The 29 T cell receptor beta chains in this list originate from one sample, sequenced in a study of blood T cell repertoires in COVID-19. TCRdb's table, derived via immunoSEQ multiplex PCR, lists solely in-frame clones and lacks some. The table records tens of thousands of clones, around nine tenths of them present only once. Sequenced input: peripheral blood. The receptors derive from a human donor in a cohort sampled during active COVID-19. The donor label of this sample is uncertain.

CDR3 residues: CASSLGGQGQETQYF. CDR3 in DNA: TGTGCCAGCAGCTTAGGGGGACAGGGACAAGAGACCCAGTACTTC. The gene calls are TRBV13 and TRBJ2-5; 9 positions match TRBD1. The CDR3 spans 15 residues. Trimming removed 0 bases from V and 2 bases from J; junction bases left unmatched: 1. The germline CDR1 and CDR2 sequences are PRHDT and FYEKMQ (reference sequence). Drawing the rest from reference TRBV13 and TRBJ2-5, the complete variable domain is AAGVIQSPRHLIKEKRETATLKCYPIPRHDTVYWYQQGPGQDPQFLISFYEKMQSDKGSIPDRFSAQQFSDYHSELNMSSLELGDSALYFCASSLGGQGQETQYFGPGTRLLVL.

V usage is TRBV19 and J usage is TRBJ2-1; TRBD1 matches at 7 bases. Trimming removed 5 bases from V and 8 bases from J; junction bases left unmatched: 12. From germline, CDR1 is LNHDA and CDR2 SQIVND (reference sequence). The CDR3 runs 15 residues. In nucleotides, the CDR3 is TGTGCCAGTAGTTACAGGGGAATAAAAGGCGATGAGCAGTTCTTC. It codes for CASSYRGIKGDEQFF.

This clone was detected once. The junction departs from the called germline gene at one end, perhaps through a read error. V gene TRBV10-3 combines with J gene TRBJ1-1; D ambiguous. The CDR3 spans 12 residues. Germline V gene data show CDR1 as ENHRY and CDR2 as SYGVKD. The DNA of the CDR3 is TGTGCCATCAGTGAGACGAACTCTGAAGCTTTCTTT. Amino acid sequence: CAISETNSEAFF.

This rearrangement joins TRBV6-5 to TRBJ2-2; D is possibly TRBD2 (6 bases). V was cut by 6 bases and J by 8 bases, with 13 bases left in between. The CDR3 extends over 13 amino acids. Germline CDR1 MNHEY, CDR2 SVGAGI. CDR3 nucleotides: TGTGCCAGCAGCCGGGCTGGGACTGGGGAGCTGTTTTTT. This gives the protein CASSRAGTGELFF.

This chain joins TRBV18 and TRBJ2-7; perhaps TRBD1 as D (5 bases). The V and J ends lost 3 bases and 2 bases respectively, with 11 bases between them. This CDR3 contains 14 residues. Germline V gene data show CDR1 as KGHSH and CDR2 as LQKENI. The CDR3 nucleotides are TGTGCCAGCTCACCCTGGGGCGGTGCCTACGAGCAGTACTTC. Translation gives CASSPWGGAYEQYF.

The CDR3 protein is CASSSRGVVLSEQYF. DNA for the CDR3: TGTGCCAGCAGTAGCAGGGGAGTCGTATTGTCGGAGCAGTACTTC. V gene TRBV27 combines with J gene TRBJ2-7; weak D call: TRBD1 (6 bases). This CDR3 spans 15 amino acids. Looked up from germline, CDR1 is MNHEY and CDR2 is SMNVEV (reference sequence). Trimming left V 5 bases short and J 7 bases short, with 21 bases between.

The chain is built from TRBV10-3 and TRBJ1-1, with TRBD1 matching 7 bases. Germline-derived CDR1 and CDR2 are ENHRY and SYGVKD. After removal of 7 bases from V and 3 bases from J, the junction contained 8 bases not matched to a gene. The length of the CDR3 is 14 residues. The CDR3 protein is CAITTGDRYTEAFF. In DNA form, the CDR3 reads TGTGCCATCACTACAGGGGATCGATACACTGAAGCTTTCTTT.

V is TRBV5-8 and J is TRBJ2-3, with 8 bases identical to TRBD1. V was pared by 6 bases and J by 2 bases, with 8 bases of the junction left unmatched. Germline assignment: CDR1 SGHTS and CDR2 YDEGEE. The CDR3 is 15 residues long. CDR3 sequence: CASKTGQGLTDTQYF. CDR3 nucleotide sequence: TGTGCCAGCAAAACCGGACAGGGTCTCACAGATACGCAGTATTTT.

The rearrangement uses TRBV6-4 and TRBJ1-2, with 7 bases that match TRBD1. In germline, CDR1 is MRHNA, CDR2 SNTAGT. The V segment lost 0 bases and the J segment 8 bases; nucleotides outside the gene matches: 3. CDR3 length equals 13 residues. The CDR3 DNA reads TGTGCCAGCAGTGACTCAGGGGGCCGGGGCTACACCTTC. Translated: CASSDSGGRGYTF.

The CDR3 protein is CASSLKDRDYGNQPQHF. In nucleotides, the CDR3 is TGTGCCAGCAGCTTAAAAGACAGGGATTATGGCAATCAGCCCCAGCATTTT. This chain joins TRBV7-6 and TRBJ1-5; the match to TRBD1 covers 7 bases. The CDR3 consists of 17 residues. With 2 bases clipped from V and 2 bases from J, the junction kept 9 bases outside the gene matches. Germline V gene data show CDR1 as SGHVS and CDR2 as FNYEAQ.

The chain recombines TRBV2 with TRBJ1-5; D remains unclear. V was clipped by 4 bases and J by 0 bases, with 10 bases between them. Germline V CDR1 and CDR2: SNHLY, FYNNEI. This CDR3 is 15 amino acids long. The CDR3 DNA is TGTGCCAGCAGTGTTTCGTCAGTTAGCAATCAGCCCCAGCATTTT. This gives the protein CASSVSSVSNQPQHF.

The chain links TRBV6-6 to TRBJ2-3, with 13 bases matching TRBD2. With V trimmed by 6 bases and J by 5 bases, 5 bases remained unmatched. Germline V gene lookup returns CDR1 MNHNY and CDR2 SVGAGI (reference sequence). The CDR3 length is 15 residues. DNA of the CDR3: TGTGCCAGCAGAGGGACTAGCGGGACGCAAGATACGCAGTATTTT. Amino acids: CASRGTSGTQDTQYF.

The CDR3 loop is CASRDTGFDEQYF. CDR3 sequence (DNA): TGTGCCAGCAGAGATACAGGGTTCGACGAGCAGTACTTC. V is TRBV2 and J is TRBJ2-7, with a possible D match to TRBD1 (6 bases). V lost 6 bases and J lost 5, with 14 bases in between. The CDR3 length is 13 residues. Germline CDR1 is SNHLY and CDR2 is FYNNEI.

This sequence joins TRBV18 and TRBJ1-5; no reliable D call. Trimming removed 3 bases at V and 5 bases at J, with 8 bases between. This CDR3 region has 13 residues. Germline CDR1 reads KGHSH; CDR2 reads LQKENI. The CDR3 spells CASSPLSDQPQHF. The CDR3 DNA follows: TGTGCCAGCTCACCTTTAAGCGATCAGCCCCAGCATTTT. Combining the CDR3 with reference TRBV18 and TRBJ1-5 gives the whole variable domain NAGVMQNPRHLVRRRGQEARLRCSPMKGHSHVYWYRQLPEEGLKFMVYLQKENIIDESGMPKERFSAEFPKEGPSILRIQQVVRGDSAAYFCASSPLSDQPQHFGDGTRLSIL.

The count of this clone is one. CDR3 protein: CASSLRGGDNEKLFF. CDR3 coding DNA: TGTGCCAGCTCACTCCGAGGGGGGGACAATGAAAAACTGTTTTTT. The chain uses TRBV18 and TRBJ1-4; TRBD1 is a possible D gene (6 bases). The CDR3 extends over 15 amino acids. The germline CDR1 and CDR2 sequences are KGHSH and LQKENI. The germline V and J ends were trimmed by 4 bases and 5 bases, with 14 bases remaining between them.

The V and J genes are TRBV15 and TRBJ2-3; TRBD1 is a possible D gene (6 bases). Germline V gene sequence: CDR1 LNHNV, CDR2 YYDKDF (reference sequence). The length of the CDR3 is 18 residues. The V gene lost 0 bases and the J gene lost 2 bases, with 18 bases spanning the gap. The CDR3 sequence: CATSREGETGSLTDTQYF. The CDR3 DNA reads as TGTGCCACCAGCAGAGAGGGCGAGACAGGCTCACTCACAGATACGCAGTATTTT.

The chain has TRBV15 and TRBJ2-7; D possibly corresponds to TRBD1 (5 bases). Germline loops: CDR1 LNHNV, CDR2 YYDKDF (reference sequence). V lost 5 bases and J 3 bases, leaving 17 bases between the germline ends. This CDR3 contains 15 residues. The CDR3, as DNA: TGTGCCACCAGCGCCGGCGACAAGGGGCTCTACGAGCAGTACTTC. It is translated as CATSAGDKGLYEQYF.

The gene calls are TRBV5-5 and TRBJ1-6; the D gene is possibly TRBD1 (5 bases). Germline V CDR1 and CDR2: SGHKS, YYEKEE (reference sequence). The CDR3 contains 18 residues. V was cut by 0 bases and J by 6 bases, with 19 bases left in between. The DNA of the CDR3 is TGTGCCAGCAGCTTGGGGCGAGACAGTCAGACGGGTAATTCACCCCTCCACTTT. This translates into CASSLGRDSQTGNSPLHF.

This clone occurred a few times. The CDR3 is CASSLGAGTYEQYF. The CDR3 bases are TGTGCCAGCAGCTTAGGTGCGGGAACCTACGAGCAGTACTTC. This chain connects TRBV11-3 to TRBJ2-7; D may be TRBD2 (6 bases). The CDR3 covers 14 residues. V lost 1 base, J lost 2 bases, and 9 bases lay in between. Germline-derived CDR1 and CDR2 are SGHNT and YENEEA.

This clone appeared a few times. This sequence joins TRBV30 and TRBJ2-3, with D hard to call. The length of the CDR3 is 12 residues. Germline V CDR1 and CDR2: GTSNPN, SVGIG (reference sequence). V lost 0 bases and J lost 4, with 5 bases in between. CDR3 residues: CAWSVLSDTQYF. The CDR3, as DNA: TGTGCCTGGAGTGTACTGTCAGATACGCAGTATTTT.

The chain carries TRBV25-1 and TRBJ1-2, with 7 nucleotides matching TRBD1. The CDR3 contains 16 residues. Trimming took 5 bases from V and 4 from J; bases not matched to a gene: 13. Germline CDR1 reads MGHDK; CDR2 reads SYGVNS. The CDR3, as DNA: TGTGCCAGCAGTAAAACGGGCCCGACAGGGAGCTATGGCTACACCTTC. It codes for CASSKTGPTGSYGYTF.

CDR3 nucleotide sequence: TGTGCCAGCAGTTTAAGCAGGGCGAACACTGAAGCTTTCTTT. Translating gives CASSLSRANTEAFF. The chain has TRBV27 and TRBJ1-1, with a tentative D call TRBD1 (5 bases). Trimming left V 2 bases short and J 1 base short, with 8 bases between. Germline V gene sequence: CDR1 MNHEY, CDR2 SMNVEV (reference sequence). The CDR3 extends over 14 amino acids.

CDR3 in DNA: TGTGCCAGCAGCTCCGGACAGGGAACAGATACGCAGTATTTT. Translation gives CASSSGQGTDTQYF. The V and J genes are TRBV7-3 and TRBJ2-3; 8 bases map to TRBD1. The ends lost 4 bases at V and 3 bases at J; junction bases unmatched: 3. Germline CDR1 and CDR2: SGHTA and FQGTGA. This CDR3 region has 14 residues.

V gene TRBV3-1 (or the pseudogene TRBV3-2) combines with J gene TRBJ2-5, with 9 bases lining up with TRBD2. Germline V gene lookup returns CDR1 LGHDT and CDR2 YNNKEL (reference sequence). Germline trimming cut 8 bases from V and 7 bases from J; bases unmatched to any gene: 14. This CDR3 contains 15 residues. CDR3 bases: TGTGCCAGCCAAGGGGACAGCGGGGGGTTCGCGACCCAGTACTTC. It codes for CASQGDSGGFATQYF.

This CDR3 is CASSLAGVTDTQYF. CDR3 DNA sequence: TGCGCCAGCAGCTTAGCGGGGGTCACAGATACGCAGTATTTT. The chain links TRBV5-1 to TRBJ2-3, with 8 bases matching TRBD2. Germline V gene lookup returns CDR1 SGHRS and CDR2 YFSETQ. V shed 2 bases, J shed 2 bases, and the junction held 1 base outside the gene matches. The CDR3 is 14 residues long.

CDR3 coding DNA: TGTGCTAGTTCCGTTGGACTGGGACAAGAGACCCAGTACTTC. Translating it yields CASSVGLGQETQYF. The chain is built from TRBV12-5 and TRBJ2-5; a possible D gene is TRBD2 (5 bases). The CDR3 totals 14 residues. Germline loops: CDR1 LGHNT, CDR2 FRNRAP. Trimming pared 8 bases from V and 2 bases from J, leaving 15 bases between. The whole variable domain, remainder taken from reference TRBV12-5 and TRBJ2-5, is DARVTQTPRHKVTEMGQEVTMRCQPILGHNTVFWYRQTMMQGLELLAYFRNRAPLDDSGMPKDRFSAEMPDATLATLKIQPSEPRDSAVYFCASSVGLGQETQYFGPGTRLLVL.

CDR3 DNA: TGTGCCAGCAGCTGGACAGGGACGGAGACCCAGTACTTC. This sequence encodes CASSWTGTETQYF. V is TRBV3-1 (or the pseudogene TRBV3-2) and J is TRBJ2-5; 8 nucleotides match TRBD1. Germline V gene data show CDR1 as LGHDT and CDR2 as YNNKEL (reference sequence). This CDR3 is 13 amino acids long. V trimming: 5 bases; J trimming: 5 bases; junction bases outside the gene matches: 4.

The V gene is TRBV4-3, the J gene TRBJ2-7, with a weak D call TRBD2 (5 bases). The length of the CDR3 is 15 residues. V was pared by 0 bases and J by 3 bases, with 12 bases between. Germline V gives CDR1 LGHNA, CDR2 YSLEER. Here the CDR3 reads CASSQDNRGDYEQYF. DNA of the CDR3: TGCGCCAGCAGCCAAGATAACCGGGGAGACTACGAGCAGTACTTC.

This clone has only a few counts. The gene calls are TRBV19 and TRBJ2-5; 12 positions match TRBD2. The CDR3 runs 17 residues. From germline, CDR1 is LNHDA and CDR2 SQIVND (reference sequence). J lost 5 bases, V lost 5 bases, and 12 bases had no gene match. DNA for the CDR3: TGTGCCAGTAGTTCCGGGACTAGCGGGCCCTCGAGGGAGACCCAGTACTTC. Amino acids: CASSSGTSGPSRETQYF.